The following is a T cell receptor beta chain sequence with its context. Data came from immunoSEQ multiplex PCR; TCRdb stores just in-frame clones and leaves some out. The profile shows approximately 1,500,000 clones, around 95% of them singletons. This record belongs to a study of shared clonotypes between healthy human individuals. Per the germline V gene, CDR1 is SQVTM and CDR2 is ANQGSEA. V lost 5 bases, J lost 6 bases, and 17 bases lay in between. This CDR3 spans 13 amino acids. The sample consisted of naive CD4+ T cells sorted from blood. Stated subset: CD45RA+ positively selected. The clonotype originates from a man aged 25-45 years in good health. The rearrangement joins TRBV29-1 to TRBJ2-7; weak D call: TRBD1 (6 bases). CDR3 amino acids: CSVRWGQGSEQYF. In nucleotides, the CDR3 is TGCAGCGTTCGTTGGGGGCAGGGGAGCGAGCAGTACTTC.